A single sample is the source of the 15 T cell receptor beta chains below, sequenced in a study of graft-versus-host responses after intestinal transplantation. Using immunoSEQ multiplex PCR, the repertoire was profiled, and TCRdb retains in-frame clones only, with some absent. The table shows around 25,000 clones, with around 85% occurring only once. Source: PBMCs, taken approximately 450 days after intestinal transplant. All receptors come from a human patient who received an intestinal transplant, so some T cells may come from the graft donor.

CDR3 sequence reads: CASNKRQGPYEQYF. The CDR3 coding sequence is TGCGCCAGCAACAAAAGACAGGGCCCCTACGAGCAGTACTTC. The chain couples TRBV10-2 to TRBJ2-7; 7 nucleotides line up with TRBD1. Per germline, CDR1 WSHSY and CDR2 SAAADI. Unmatched junction bases numbered 8, after V lost 7 bases and J lost 2 bases. The CDR3 is 14 residues long.

This clone was recorded once. The V call is TRBV5-6, the J call TRBJ2-1, with D possibly TRBD2 on 5 matching bases. Per germline, CDR1 SGHDT and CDR2 YYEEEE. The CDR3 is 14 residues long. Between the trimmed V and J ends, which lost 1 base and 5 bases, there was a span of 10 bases. The CDR3 sequence is CASSLYGINNEQFF. The CDR3 DNA sequence: TGTGCCAGCAGCTTGTACGGGATCAACAATGAGCAGTTCTTC.

The rearrangement joins TRBV2 to TRBJ2-7; D is perhaps TRBD2 (5 bases). CDR3 length equals 13 residues. V lost 4 bases and J lost 7, with 14 bases in between. Germline V gene sequence: CDR1 SNHLY, CDR2 FYNNEI. The CDR3, as DNA: TGTGCCAGCAGTGTTCAACCCGGCGGGGAGCAGTACTTC. Its protein product is CASSVQPGGEQYF. Using reference TRBV2 and TRBJ2-7 for the parts outside the CDR3, the full variable domain is EPEVTQTPSHQVTQMGQEVILRCVPISNHLYFYWYRQILGQKVEFLVSFYNNEISEKSEIFDDQFSVERPDGSNFTLKIRSTKLEDSAMYFCASSVQPGGEQYFGPGTRLTVT.

The rearrangement joins TRBV5-1 to TRBJ1-4; D is possibly TRBD1 (5 bases). V lost 4 bases, J lost 0 bases, and 7 bases lay in between. The germline V gene encodes CDR1 SGHRS and CDR2 YFSETQ. CDR3 length: 14 amino acids. The CDR3 DNA reads TGCGCCAGCAGCCCGACAGCAACTAATGAAAAACTGTTTTTT. This codes for CASSPTATNEKLFF.

This clone was seen more than once but under ten times. The chain combines TRBV6-4 with TRBJ2-7; 9 positions match TRBD2. Losses at the gene ends were 4 bases for V and 2 bases for J; bases not matched to a gene: 6. Germline CDR1 is MRHNA and CDR2 is SNTAGT. This CDR3 has 15 amino acids. CDR3 sequence (DNA): TGTGCCAGCAGTGCGGGACTAGCTGCGCCCTACGAGCAGTACTTC. Translation: CASSAGLAAPYEQYF.

This clone appeared a few times. V and J are TRBV9 and TRBJ1-4; D remains unclear. The CDR3 runs to 16 residues. V was shortened by 6 bases and J by 1 base, with 16 bases between the two germline ends. Looked up from germline, CDR1 is SGDLS and CDR2 is YYNGEE. The CDR3 DNA sequence: TGTGCCAGCATCCGGGCCCATTGGGGAACTAATGAAAAACTGTTTTTT. Encoded protein: CASIRAHWGTNEKLFF.

The chain recombines TRBV2 with TRBJ2-3; D might be TRBD1 or TRBD2, each matching 5 bases. Trimming left V 2 bases short and J 0 bases short, with 12 bases between. CDR1 and CDR2 (germline): SNHLY, FYNNEI. This CDR3 is built from 16 residues. Written as DNA, the CDR3 is TGTGCCAGCAGTGAATTCGGGACGATAAGCACAGATACGCAGTATTTT. Translating it yields CASSEFGTISTDTQYF. Full variable domain (remainder filled in from reference TRBV2 and TRBJ2-3): EPEVTQTPSHQVTQMGQEVILRCVPISNHLYFYWYRQILGQKVEFLVSFYNNEISEKSEIFDDQFSVERPDGSNFTLKIRSTKLEDSAMYFCASSEFGTISTDTQYFGPGTRLTVL.

The chain employs TRBV28 and TRBJ2-7, with TRBD2 matching 11 bases. Germline values: CDR1 MDHEN, CDR2 SYDVKM. This CDR3 has 18 residues. After removal of 6 bases from V and 3 bases from J, the junction contained 16 bases not matched to a gene. The CDR3 DNA follows: TGTGCCAGCAGCTCCCCCGGGGCGGGGCTAGCGGGGGGCTACGAGCAGTACTTC. This gives the protein CASSSPGAGLAGGYEQYF.

V usage is TRBV4-1 and J usage is TRBJ2-1, with 11 bases aligning to TRBD2. CDR3 length: 15 residues. Germline CDR1 and CDR2: MGHRA and YSYEKL. Trimming at V came to 0 bases and at J to 6 bases, leaving 1 base not matched to a gene. CDR3: CASSQDSGGANEQFF. CDR3 in DNA: TGCGCCAGCAGCCAAGATAGCGGGGGGGCCAATGAGCAGTTCTTC.

The chain is built from TRBV27 and TRBJ2-3; D is unresolved. The V gene's germline CDR1 is MNHEY and CDR2 SMNVEV (reference sequence). V was pared by 3 bases and J by 11 bases, with 18 bases between. The CDR3 consists of 14 residues. The CDR3 protein is CASSFPPLGSQQYF. For the CDR3, the DNA is TGTGCCAGCAGTTTCCCCCCTTTGGGTAGTCAGCAGTATTTT.

This rearrangement joins TRBV6-5 to TRBJ2-7; D gene ambiguous. Germline CDR1 reads MNHEY; CDR2 reads SVGAGI. Trimming stripped 7 bases from V and 1 base from J, with 14 bases between. The CDR3 is 14 amino acids. The CDR3 is CASKQRHLSYEQYF. The DNA of the CDR3 is TGTGCCAGCAAACAACGGCATTTGTCCTACGAGCAGTACTTC.

This clone was detected only a few times. V usage is TRBV19 and J usage is TRBJ2-1, with a possible D match to TRBD2 (6 bases). The CDR3 length is 15 residues. Trimming cost V 5 bases and J 2 bases, with 13 bases left between them. Germline lookup yields CDR1 LNHDA and CDR2 SQIVND (reference sequence). CDR3 residues: CASSPRSGPYNEQFF. In nucleotides, the CDR3 is TGTGCCAGTAGTCCCCGCAGCGGGCCCTACAATGAGCAGTTCTTC.

The chain carries TRBV6-5 and TRBJ2-1; possible D gene TRBD2, 6 bases. The ends were cut back, 6 bases at V and 13 bases at J, with 19 bases in the middle. The CDR3 sequence is 13 residues long. The germline V gene has CDR1 MNHEY and CDR2 SVGAGI. CDR3 protein: CASRATGAGSQFF. The DNA of the CDR3 is TGTGCCAGCAGGGCTACCGGCGCCGGGAGTCAGTTCTTC.

The chain joins TRBV7-8 to TRBJ2-1; D gene ambiguous. Germline assignment: CDR1 SGHVS and CDR2 FQNEAQ. V was pared by 3 bases and J by 4 bases, with 16 bases between. The CDR3 sequence is 16 residues long. The CDR3 DNA reads TGTGCCAGCAGCTTCACTACCCCCGTAGTATACAATGAGCAGTTCTTC. This encodes CASSFTTPVVYNEQFF. The full variable domain, in which reference TRBV7-8 and TRBJ2-1 provide the parts outside the CDR3, is GAGVSQSPRYKVAKRGQDVALRCDPISGHVSLFWYQQALGQGPEFLTYFQNEAQLDKSGLPSDRFFAERPEGSVSTLKIQRTQQEDSAVYLCASSFTTPVVYNEQFFGPGTRLTVL.

The CDR3, as DNA: TGCAGCGTTAGACTGGGACTAGCGGGAGCTCCTTCCTACGAGCAGTACTTC. Translating gives CSVRLGLAGAPSYEQYF. The rearrangement links TRBV29-1 to TRBJ2-7; TRBD2 matches at 14 bases. The CDR3 loop spans 17 amino acids. The J segment lost 1 base and the V segment lost 5 bases, leaving 10 bases of the junction unmatched. CDR1 SQVTM and CDR2 ANQGSEA come from the germline V gene.